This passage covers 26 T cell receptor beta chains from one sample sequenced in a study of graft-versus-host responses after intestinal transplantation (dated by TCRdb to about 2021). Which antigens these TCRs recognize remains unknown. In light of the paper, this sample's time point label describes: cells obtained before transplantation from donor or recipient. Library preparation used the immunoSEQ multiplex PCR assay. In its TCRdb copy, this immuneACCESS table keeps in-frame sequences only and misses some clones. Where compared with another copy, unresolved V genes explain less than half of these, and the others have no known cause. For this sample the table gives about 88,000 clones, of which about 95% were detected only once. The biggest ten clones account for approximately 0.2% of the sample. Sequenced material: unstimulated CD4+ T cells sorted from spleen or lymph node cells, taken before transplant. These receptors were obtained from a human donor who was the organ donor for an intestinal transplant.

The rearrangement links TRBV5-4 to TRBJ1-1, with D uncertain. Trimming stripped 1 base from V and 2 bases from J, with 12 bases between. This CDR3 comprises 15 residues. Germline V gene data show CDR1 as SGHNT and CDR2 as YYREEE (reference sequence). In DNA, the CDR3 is TGTGCCAGCAGCTTGAAGGGCAGGCCAAACACTGAAGCTTTCTTT. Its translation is CASSLKGRPNTEAFF.

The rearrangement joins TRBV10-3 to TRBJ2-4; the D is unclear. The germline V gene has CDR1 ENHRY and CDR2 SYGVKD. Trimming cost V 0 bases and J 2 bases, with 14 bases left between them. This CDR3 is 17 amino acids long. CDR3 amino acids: CAISESQGPLTKNIQYF. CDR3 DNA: TGTGCCATCAGTGAGTCCCAAGGGCCCCTTACCAAAAACATTCAGTACTTC.

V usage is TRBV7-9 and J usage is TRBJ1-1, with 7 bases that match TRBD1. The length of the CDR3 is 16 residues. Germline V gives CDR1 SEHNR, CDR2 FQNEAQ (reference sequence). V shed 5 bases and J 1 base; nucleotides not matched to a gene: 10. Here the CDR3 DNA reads TGTGCCAGCAGCATTAGACAGGGCGTGGGGAACACTGAAGCTTTCTTT. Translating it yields CASSIRQGVGNTEAFF.

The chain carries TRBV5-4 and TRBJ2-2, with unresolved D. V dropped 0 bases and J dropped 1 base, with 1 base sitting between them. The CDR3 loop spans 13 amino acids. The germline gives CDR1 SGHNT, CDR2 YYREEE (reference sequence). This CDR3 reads CASSLGNTGELFF. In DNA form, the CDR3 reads TGTGCCAGCAGCTTGGGGAACACCGGGGAGCTGTTTTTT.

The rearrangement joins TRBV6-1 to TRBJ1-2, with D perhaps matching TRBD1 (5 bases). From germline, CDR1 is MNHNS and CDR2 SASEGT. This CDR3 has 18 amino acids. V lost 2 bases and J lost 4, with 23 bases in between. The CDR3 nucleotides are TGTGCCAGCAGTGAACGAATTAGACAGACCCTAGGTACCTATGGCTACACCTTC. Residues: CASSERIRQTLGTYGYTF.

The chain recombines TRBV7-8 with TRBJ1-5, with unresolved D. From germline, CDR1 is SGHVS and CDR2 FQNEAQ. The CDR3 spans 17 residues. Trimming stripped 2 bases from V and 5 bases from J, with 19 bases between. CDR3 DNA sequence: TGTGCCAGCAGCTTACTGGTTGGGAGACTGAAGGATCAGCCCCAGCATTTT. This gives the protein CASSLLVGRLKDQPQHF. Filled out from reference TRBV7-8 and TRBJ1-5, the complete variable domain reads GAGVSQSPRYKVAKRGQDVALRCDPISGHVSLFWYQQALGQGPEFLTYFQNEAQLDKSGLPSDRFFAERPEGSVSTLKIQRTQQEDSAVYLCASSLLVGRLKDQPQHFGDGTRLSIL.

The CDR3, as DNA: TGTGCCAGCTCACCACCAGGGGGCACTGAAGCTTTCTTT. Protein: CASSPPGGTEAFF. The rearrangement joins TRBV18 to TRBJ1-1, with D possibly matching TRBD1 (6 bases). Between the trimmed V and J ends, which lost 0 bases and 4 bases, there was a span of 6 bases. Germline V gene lookup returns CDR1 KGHSH and CDR2 LQKENI. The CDR3 loop spans 13 amino acids.

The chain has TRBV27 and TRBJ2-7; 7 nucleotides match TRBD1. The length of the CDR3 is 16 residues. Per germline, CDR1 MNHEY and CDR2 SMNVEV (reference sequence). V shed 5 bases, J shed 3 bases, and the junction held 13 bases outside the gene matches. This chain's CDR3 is CASSHFRGRRVYEQYF. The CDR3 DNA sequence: TGTGCCAGCAGTCACTTCAGGGGGAGAAGGGTCTACGAGCAGTACTTC.

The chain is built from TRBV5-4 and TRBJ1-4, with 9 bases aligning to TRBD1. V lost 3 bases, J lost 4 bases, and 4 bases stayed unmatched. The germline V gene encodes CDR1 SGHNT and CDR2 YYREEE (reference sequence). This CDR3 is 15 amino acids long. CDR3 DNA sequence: TGTGCCAGCAGCTCAGGGGACAGGGTTAATGAAAAACTGTTTTTT. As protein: CASSSGDRVNEKLFF. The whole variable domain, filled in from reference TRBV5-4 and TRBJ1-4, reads ETGVTQSPTHLIKTRGQQVTLRCSSQSGHNTVSWYQQALGQGPQFIFQYYREEENGRGNFPPRFSGLQFPNYSSELNVNALELDDSALYLCASSSGDRVNEKLFFGSGTQLSVL.

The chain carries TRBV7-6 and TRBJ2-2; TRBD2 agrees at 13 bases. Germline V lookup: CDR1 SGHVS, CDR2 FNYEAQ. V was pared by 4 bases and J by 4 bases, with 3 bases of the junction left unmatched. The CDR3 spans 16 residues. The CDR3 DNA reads TGTGCCAGCAGCTCAAGGACTAGCGGGAGCACCGGGGAGCTGTTTTTT. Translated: CASSSRTSGSTGELFF.

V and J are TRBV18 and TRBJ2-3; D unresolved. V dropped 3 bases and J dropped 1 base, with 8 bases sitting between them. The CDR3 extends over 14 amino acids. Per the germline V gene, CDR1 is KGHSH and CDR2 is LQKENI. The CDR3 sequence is CASSPDLGTDTQYF. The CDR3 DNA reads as TGTGCCAGCTCACCGGATTTAGGCACAGATACGCAGTATTTT.

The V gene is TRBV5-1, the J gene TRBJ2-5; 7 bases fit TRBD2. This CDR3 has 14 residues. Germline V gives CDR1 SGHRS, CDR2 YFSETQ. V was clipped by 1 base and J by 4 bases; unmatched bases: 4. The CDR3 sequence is CASSLSGGRETQYF. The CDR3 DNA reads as TGCGCCAGCAGCTTGTCCGGGGGGAGAGAGACCCAGTACTTC.

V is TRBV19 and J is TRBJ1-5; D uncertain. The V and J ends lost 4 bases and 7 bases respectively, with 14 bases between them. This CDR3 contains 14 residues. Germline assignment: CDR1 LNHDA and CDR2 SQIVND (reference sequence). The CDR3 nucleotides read TGTGCCAGTAGTAAAGGCCCGAACAGCCAGCCCCAGCATTTT. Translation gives CASSKGPNSQPQHF. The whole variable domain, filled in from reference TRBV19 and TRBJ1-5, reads DGGITQSPKYLFRKEGQNVTLSCEQNLNHDAMYWYRQDPGQGLRLIYYSQIVNDFQKGDIAEGYSVSREKKESFPLTVTSAQKNPTAFYLCASSKGPNSQPQHFGDGTRLSIL.

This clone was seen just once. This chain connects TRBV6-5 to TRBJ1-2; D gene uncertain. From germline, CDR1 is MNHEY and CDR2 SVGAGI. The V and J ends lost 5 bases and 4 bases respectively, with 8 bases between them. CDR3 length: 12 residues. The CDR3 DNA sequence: TGTGCCAGCAGTGAAGCCAGCTATGGCTACACCTTC. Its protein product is CASSEASYGYTF.

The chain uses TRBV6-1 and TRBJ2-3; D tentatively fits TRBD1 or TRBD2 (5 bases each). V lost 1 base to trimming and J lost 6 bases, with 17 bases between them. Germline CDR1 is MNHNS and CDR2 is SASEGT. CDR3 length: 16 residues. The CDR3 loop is CASSEGRDLTGDTQYF. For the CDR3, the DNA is TGTGCCAGCAGTGAAGGCAGGGACCTAACGGGCGATACGCAGTATTTT.

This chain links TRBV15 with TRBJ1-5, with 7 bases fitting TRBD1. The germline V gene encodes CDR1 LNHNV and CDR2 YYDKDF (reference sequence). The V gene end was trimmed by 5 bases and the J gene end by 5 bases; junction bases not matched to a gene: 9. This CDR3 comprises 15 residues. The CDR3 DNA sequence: TGTGCCACCAGCCTAAGGAGGGGGCTTGATCAGCCCCAGCATTTT. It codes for CATSLRRGLDQPQHF.

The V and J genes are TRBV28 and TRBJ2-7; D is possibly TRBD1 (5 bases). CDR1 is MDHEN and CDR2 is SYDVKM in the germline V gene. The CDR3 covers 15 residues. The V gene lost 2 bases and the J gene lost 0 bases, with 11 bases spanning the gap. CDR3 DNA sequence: TGTGCCAGCAGTTTAAGTCTGGACAACTCCTACGAGCAGTACTTC. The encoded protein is CASSLSLDNSYEQYF.

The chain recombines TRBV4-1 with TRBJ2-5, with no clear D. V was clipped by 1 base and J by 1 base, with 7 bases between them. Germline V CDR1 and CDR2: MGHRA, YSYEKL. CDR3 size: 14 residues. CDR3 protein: CASSQVLAQETQYF. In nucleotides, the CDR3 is TGCGCCAGCAGCCAAGTCCTCGCCCAAGAGACCCAGTACTTC.

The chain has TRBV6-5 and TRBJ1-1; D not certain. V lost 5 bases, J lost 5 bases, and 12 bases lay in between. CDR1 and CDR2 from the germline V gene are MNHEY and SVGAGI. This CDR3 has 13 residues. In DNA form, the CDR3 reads TGTGCCAGCAGTCGACTGGCCGTAACTGAAGCTTTCTTT. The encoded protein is CASSRLAVTEAFF.

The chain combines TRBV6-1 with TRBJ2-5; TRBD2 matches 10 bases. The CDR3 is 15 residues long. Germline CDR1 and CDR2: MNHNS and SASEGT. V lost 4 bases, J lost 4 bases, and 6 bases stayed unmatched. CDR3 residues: CASSVQRGGRETQYF. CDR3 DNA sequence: TGTGCCAGCAGTGTCCAGCGGGGGGGCCGAGAGACCCAGTACTTC.

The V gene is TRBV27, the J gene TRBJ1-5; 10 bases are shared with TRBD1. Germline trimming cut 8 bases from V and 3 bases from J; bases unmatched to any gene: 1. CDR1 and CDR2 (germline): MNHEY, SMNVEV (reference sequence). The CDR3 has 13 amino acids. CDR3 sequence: CASGTGDNQPQHF. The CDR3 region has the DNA TGTGCCAGCGGGACAGGGGACAATCAGCCCCAGCATTTT.

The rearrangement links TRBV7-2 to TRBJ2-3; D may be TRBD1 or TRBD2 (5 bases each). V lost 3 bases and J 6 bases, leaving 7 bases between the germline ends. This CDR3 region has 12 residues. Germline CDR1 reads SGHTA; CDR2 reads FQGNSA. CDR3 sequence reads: CASSLWGDTQYF. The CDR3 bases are TGTGCCAGCAGCTTGTGGGGGGATACGCAGTATTTT.

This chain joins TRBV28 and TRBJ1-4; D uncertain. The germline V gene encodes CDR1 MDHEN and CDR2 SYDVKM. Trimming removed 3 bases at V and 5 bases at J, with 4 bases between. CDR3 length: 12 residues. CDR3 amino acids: CASSFRNEKLFF. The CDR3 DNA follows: TGTGCCAGCAGTTTCAGGAATGAAAAACTGTTTTTT.

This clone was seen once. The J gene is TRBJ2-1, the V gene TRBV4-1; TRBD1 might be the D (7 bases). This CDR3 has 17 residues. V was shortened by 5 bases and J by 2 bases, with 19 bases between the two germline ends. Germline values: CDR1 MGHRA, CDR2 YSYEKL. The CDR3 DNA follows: TGCGCCAGCAGCGCGGGGACAGACCACAATCCCTACAATGAGCAGTTCTTC. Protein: CASSAGTDHNPYNEQFF.

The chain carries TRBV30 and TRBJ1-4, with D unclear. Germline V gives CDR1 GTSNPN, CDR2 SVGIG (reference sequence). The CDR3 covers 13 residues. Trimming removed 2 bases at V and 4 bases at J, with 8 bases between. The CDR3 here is CAWSRQLNEKLFF. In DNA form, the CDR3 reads TGTGCCTGGAGTCGGCAGCTTAATGAAAAACTGTTTTTT.

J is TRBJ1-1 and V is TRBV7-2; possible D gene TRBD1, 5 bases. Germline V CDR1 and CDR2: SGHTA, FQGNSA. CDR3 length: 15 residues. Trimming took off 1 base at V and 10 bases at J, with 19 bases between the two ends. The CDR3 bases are TGTGCCAGCAGCTTAGTTCCCCCAGGGACTGACTTAGCTTTCTTT. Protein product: CASSLVPPGTDLAFF.